This record covers a single T cell receptor (beta chain). Its antigen is undetermined. There are 15 residues in the CDR3. Germline-derived CDR1 and CDR2 are SGHAT and FQNNGV. Unmatched junction bases numbered 9, after V lost 5 bases and J lost 5 bases. Those who donated were healthy bone marrow donors. This entry belongs to a study of cytomegalovirus exposure and HLA in healthy donors. Study outcomes and limitations: Several of the most significant clusters appeared linked to common viral pathogens, based on a later analysis. In an earlier analysis, about 90% or about 30%: the productive usage of most TCR beta V segments.

The PCR employed 60 Vbeta primers together with 13 Jbeta primers. Data came from immunoSEQ multiplex PCR; TCRdb stores just in-frame clones and leaves some out. The sample has 120,000 or so clones, about 86% seen once. The chain is built from TRBV11-2 and TRBJ2-5, with 9 bases fitting TRBD2. The receptor's source is a woman in her forties in good health and CMV-seronegative. Specimen: PBMCs. This chain's CDR3 is CASSPRRREGETQYF. The DNA of the CDR3 is TGTGCCAGCAGCCCCAGACGGCGGGAGGGCGAGACCCAGTACTTC.